This paragraph reports one T cell receptor beta chain. Antigen: not known. The sample originates from a study of lymphopenia after photon versus proton radiotherapy. Notes on the study in general: Oligoclonal CD8+ Temra expansion after nadir drove photon patients' diversity drop. Post-nadir TCR diversity decline inversely tracked overall survival among those who died.

The CDR3 extends over 15 amino acids. Between the trimmed V and J ends, which lost 5 bases and 3 bases, there was a span of 16 bases. Germline V gene lookup returns CDR1 MNHNS and CDR2 SASEGT. Produced via immunoSEQ multiplex PCR; TCRdb's table is partial and in-frame only. The sample contains about 24,000 clones, around four fifths of which appear only once. The chain combines TRBV6-1 with TRBJ1-1, with a possible D match to TRBD1 (5 bases). The sequence was obtained from a man aged 40-49 years with gastric cancer. The sample here was peripheral blood, taken from a patient treated with photon-based radiotherapy. The CDR3 DNA is TGTGCCAGCAGTAGGACGGGGGTATCGGACACTGAAGCTTTCTTT. Translation: CASSRTGVSDTEAFF.